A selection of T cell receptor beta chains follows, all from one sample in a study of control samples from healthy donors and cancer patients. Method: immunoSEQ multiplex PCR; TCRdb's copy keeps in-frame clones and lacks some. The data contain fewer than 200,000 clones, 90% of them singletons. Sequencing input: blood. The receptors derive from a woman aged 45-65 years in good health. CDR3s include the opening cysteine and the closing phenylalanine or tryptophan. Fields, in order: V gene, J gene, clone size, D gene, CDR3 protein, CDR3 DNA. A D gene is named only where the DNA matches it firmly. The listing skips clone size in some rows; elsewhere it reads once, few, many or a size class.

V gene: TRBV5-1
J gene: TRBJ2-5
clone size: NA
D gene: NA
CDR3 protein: CASASQETQYF
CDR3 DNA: TGCGCCAGCGCCTCCCAAGAGACCCAGTACTTC

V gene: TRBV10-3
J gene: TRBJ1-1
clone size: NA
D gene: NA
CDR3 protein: CATGHLMNTEAFF
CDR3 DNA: TGTGCCACCGGACACCTCATGAACACTGAAGCTTTCTTT

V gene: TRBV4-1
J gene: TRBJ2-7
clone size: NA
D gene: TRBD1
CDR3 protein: CASSQVQGAFDEQYF
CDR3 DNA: TGCGCCAGCAGCCAAGTACAGGGGGCTTTCGACGAGCAGTACTTC

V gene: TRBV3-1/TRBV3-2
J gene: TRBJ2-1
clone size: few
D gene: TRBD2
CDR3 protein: CASSTLAGGYNEQFF
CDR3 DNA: TGTGCCAGCAGCACACTAGCGGGAGGATACAATGAGCAGTTCTTC

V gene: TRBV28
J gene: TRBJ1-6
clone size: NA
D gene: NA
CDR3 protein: CARGTASSYNSPLHF
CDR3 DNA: TGTGCCCGAGGTACTGCGAGCTCCTATAATTCACCCCTCCACTTT

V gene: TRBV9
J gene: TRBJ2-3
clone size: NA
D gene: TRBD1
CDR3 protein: CASSPRGQPRADTQYF
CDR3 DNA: TGTGCCAGCAGCCCCAGGGGACAGCCCAGGGCAGATACGCAGTATTTT

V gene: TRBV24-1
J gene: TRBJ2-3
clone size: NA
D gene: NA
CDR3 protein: CATSDPVIRDTQYF
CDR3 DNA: TGTGCCACCAGTGATCCAGTGATAAGAGATACGCAGTATTTT

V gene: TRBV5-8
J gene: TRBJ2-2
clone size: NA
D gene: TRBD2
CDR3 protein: CASSSGLNTGELFF
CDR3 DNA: TGTGCCAGCAGCTCGGGACTAAACACCGGGGAGCTGTTTTTT

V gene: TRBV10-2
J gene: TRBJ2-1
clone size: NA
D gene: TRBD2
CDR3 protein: CASIGREVYNEQFF
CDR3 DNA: TGCGCCAGCATTGGGCGGGAGGTCTACAATGAGCAGTTCTTC

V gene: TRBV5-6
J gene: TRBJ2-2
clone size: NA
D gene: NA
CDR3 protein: CASSLGGGTGELFF
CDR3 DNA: TGTGCCAGCAGCTTGGGTGGGGGCACCGGGGAGCTGTTTTTT

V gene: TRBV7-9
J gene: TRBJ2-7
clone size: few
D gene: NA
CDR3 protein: CASSFSAYEQYF
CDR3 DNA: TGTGCCAGCAGCTTCTCAGCCTACGAGCAGTACTTC

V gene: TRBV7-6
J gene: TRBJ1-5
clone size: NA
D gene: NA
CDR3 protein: CASSLAAGGSNQPQHF
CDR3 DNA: TGTGCCAGCAGCTTAGCCGCGGGCGGATCTAATCAGCCCCAGCATTTT

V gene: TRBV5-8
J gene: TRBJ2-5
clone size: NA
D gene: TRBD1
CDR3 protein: CASSLGDRGLETQYF
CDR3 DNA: TGTGCCAGCAGCTTGGGGGACAGGGGGCTTGAGACCCAGTACTTC

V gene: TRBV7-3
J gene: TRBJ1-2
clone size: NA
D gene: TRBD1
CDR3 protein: CASSPRTGDNYGYTF
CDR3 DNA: TGTGCCAGCAGCCCCAGGACAGGGGACAACTATGGCTACACCTTC

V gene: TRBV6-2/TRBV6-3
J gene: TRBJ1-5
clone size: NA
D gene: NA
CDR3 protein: CASSPAGLGNQPQHF
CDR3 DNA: TGTGCCAGCAGTCCGGCAGGGCTGGGCAATCAGCCCCAGCATTTT

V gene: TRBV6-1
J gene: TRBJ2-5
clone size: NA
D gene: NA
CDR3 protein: CASSESRVPQETQYF
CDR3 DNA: TGTGCCAGCAGTGAATCAAGGGTACCACAAGAGACCCAGTACTTC

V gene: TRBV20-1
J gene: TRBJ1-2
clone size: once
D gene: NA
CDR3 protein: CSALSAHGYTF
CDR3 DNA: TGCAGTGCACTGTCAGCCCATGGCTACACCTTC

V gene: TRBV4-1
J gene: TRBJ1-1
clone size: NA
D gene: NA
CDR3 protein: CASSQAGGRARTEAFF
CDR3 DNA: TGCGCCAGCAGCCAAGCGGGGGGCCGGGCGCGCACTGAAGCTTTCTTT

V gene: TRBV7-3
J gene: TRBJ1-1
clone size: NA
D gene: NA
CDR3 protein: CASSLTLGGGPAEAFF
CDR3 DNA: TGTGCCAGCAGCTTAACGTTAGGTGGAGGCCCTGCTGAAGCTTTCTTT

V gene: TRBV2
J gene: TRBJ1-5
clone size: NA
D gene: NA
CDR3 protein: CATQTDGGNQPQHF
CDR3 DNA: TGTGCCACCCAAACGGACGGCGGCAATCAGCCCCAGCATTTT

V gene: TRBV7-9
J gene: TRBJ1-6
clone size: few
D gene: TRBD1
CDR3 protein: CASSQAPWTGFSPLHF
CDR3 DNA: TGTGCCAGCAGCCAGGCTCCCTGGACAGGGTTTTCACCCCTCCACTTT

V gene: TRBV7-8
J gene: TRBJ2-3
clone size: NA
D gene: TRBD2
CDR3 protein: CASSLKRGRDTQYF
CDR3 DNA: TGTGCCAGCAGCCTCAAGCGGGGGAGGGATACGCAGTATTTT

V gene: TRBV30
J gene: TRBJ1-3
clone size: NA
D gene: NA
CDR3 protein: CAWSVDSGGYTIYF
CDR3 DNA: TGTGCCTGGAGTGTAGACTCTGGCGGATACACCATATATTTT

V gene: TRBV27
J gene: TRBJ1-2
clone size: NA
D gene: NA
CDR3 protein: CASSPSGYGYTF
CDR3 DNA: TGTGCCAGCAGTCCATCGGGTTATGGCTACACCTTC

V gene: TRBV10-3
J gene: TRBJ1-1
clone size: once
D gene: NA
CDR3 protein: CAITAREKNTEAFF
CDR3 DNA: TGTGCCATCACAGCCCGGGAGAAGAACACTGAAGCTTTCTTT

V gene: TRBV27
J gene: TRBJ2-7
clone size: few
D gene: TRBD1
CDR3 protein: CASSATGTGRHEQYF
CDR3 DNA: TGTGCCAGCAGCGCAACCGGGACAGGACGGCACGAGCAGTACTTC

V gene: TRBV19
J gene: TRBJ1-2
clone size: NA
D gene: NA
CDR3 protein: CASSIDPLPDNGYTF
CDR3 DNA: TGTGCCAGTAGTATTGATCCCCTCCCCGATAATGGCTACACCTTC

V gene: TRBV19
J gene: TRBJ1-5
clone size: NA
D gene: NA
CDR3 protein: CASSVDQSSSNQPQHF
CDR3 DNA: TGTGCCAGTAGCGTCGATCAGTCGTCCAGCAATCAGCCCCAGCATTTT

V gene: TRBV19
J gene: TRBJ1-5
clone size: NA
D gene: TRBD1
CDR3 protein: CASIAPLGDSSNQPQHF
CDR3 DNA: TGTGCCAGTATTGCCCCCTTAGGGGACAGCTCCAATCAGCCCCAGCATTTT

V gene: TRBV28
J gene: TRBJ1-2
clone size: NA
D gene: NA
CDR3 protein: CASSVRGVKGYTF
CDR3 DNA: TGTGCCAGCAGTGTAAGGGGGGTAAAGGGCTACACCTTC

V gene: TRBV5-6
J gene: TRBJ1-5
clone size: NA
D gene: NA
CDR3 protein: CASSLGLKGVGNQPQHF
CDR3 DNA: TGTGCCAGCAGCTTGGGGTTAAAGGGAGTGGGCAATCAGCCCCAGCATTTT

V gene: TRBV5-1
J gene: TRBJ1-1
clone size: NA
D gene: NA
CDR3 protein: CASSPGSGGGQAFF
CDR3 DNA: TGCGCCAGCAGCCCGGGTAGTGGTGGGGGGCAGGCTTTCTTT

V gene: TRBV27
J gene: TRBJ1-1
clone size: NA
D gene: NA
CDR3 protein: CATLGQGIDTEAFF
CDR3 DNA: TGTGCCACTCTGGGTCAGGGAATCGACACTGAAGCTTTCTTT

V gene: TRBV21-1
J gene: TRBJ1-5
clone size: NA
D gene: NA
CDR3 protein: CASRWTGNQPQHF
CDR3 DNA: TGTGCCAGCAGATGGACAGGGAATCAGCCCCAGCATTTT

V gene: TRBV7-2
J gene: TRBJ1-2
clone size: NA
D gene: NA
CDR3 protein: CATIQLRDGGYTF
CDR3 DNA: TGTGCCACCATCCAACTCCGGGACGGTGGCTACACCTTC

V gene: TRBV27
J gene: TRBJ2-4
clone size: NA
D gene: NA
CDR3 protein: CASSLSPVRAGAKNIQYF
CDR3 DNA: TGTGCCAGCAGTTTATCACCGGTCAGGGCGGGAGCCAAAAACATTCAGTACTTC

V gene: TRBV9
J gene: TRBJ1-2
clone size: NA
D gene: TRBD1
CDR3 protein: CASSDRVRTGGTGYGYTF
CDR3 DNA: TGTGCCAGCAGCGATAGGGTTCGGACAGGGGGGACTGGCTATGGCTACACCTTC

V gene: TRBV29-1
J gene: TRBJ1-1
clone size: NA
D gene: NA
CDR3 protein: CSVKYRGNTEAFF
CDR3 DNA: TGCAGCGTTAAGTATCGGGGGAACACTGAAGCTTTCTTT

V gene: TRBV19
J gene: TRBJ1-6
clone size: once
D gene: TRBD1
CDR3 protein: CASKTGVGNSPLHF
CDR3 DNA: TGTGCCAGTAAAACAGGGGTAGGTAATTCACCCCTCCACTTT

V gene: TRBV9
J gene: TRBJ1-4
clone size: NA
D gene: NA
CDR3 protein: CASSVGREGKLFF
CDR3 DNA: TGTGCCAGCAGCGTAGGGAGGGAAGGAAAACTGTTTTTT

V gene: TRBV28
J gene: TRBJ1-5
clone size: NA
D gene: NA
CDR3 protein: CASSSNPSDTPSHF
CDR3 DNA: TGTGCCAGCAGTTCGAACCCCTCCGACACGCCTAGCCATTTT

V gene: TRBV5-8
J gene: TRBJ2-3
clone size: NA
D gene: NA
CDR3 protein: CASSMKGGPILGTDTQYF
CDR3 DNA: TGTGCCAGCAGCATGAAGGGGGGCCCAATACTGGGCACAGATACGCAGTATTTT

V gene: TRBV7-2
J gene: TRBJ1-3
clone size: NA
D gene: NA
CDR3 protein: CASSLVGQSSGNTIYF
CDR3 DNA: TGTGCCAGCAGCTTAGTAGGACAAAGCTCTGGAAACACCATATATTTT

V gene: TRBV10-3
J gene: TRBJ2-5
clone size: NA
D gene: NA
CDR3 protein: CATTRGSGRGETQYF
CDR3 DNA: TGTGCCACGACCCGCGGCTCCGGGCGGGGAGAGACCCAGTACTTC

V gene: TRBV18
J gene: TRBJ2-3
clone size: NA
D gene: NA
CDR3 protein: CASSPDTTDTQYF
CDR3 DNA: TGTGCCAGCTCACCAGACACGACAGATACGCAGTATTTT

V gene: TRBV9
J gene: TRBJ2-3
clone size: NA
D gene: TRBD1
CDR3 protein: CASSVEGRGSTDTQYF
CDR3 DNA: TGTGCCAGCAGCGTAGAAGGCAGGGGGTCCACAGATACGCAGTATTTT

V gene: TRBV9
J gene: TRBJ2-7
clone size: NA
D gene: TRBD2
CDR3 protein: CASSVGPLLADSGEQYF
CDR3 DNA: TGTGCCAGCAGCGTAGGACCCCTCCTAGCGGACTCAGGCGAGCAGTACTTC

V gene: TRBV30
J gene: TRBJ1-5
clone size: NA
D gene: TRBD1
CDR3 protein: CAWSVDRGQPQHF
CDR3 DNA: TGTGCCTGGAGTGTAGACAGGGGACAGCCCCAGCATTTT

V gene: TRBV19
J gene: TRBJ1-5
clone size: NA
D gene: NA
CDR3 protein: CASSMEGDPYQPQHF
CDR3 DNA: TGTGCCAGTAGTATGGAGGGCGACCCCTATCAGCCCCAGCATTTT

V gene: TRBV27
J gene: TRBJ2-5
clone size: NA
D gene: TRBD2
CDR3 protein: CASSPVQRGPQETQYF
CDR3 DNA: TGTGCCAGCAGTCCCGTCCAGCGGGGTCCACAAGAGACCCAGTACTTC

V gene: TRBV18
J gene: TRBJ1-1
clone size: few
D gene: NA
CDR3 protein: CASSPQGPNTEAFF
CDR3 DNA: TGTGCCAGCTCACCACAGGGTCCGAACACTGAAGCTTTCTTT

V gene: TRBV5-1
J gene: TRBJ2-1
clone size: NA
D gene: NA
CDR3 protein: CASSNGGLTYNEQFF
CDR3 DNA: TGCGCCAGCAGCAACGGGGGTCTAACTTACAATGAGCAGTTCTTC

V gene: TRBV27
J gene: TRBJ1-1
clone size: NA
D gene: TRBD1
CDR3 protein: CASSQRTGPAFF
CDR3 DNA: TGTGCCAGCAGTCAACGGACAGGGCCTGCTTTCTTT

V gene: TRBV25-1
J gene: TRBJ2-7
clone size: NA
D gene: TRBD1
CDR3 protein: CASSEYKGTGALYEQYF
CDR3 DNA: TGTGCCAGCAGTGAATATAAAGGGACAGGGGCCCTCTACGAGCAGTACTTC